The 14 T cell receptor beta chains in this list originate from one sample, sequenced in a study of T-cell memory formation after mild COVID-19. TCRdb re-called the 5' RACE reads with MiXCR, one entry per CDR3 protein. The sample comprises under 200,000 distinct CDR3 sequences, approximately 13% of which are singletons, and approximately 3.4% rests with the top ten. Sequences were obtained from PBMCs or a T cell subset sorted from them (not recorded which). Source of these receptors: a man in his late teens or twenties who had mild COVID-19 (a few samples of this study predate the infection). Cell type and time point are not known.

CDR3 in amino acids: CASSPGTSGHNEQFF. CDR3 in DNA: TGTGCCAGCTCACCTGGGACTAGCGGGCACAATGAGCAGTTCTTC. This chain uses TRBV18 with TRBJ2-1; 12 bases map to TRBD2. The CDR3 length is 15 residues. Germline CDR1 and CDR2: KGHSH and LQKENI. With 3 bases clipped from V and 5 bases from J, the junction kept 2 bases outside the gene matches.

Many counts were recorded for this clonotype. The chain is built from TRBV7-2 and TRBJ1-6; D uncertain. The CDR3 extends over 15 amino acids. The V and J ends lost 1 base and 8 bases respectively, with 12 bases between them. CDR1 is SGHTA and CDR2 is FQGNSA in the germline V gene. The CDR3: CASSLGSSRDSPLHF. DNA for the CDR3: TGTGCCAGCAGCTTAGGATCTTCGAGGGATTCACCCCTCCACTTT.

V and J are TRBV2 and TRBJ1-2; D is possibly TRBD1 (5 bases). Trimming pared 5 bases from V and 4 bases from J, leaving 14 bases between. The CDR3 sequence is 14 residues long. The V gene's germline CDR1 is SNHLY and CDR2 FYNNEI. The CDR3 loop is CASSQQGVGYGYTF. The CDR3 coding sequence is TGTGCCAGCAGTCAGCAGGGAGTTGGCTATGGCTACACCTTC.

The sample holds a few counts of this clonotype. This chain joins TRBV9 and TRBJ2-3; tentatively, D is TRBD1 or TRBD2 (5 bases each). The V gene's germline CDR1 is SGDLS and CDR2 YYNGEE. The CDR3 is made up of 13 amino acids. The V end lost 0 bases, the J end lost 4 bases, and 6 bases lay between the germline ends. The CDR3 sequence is CASSVGGSDTQYF. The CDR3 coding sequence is TGTGCCAGCAGCGTAGGGGGGTCAGATACGCAGTATTTT. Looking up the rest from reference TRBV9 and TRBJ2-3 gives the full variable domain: DSGVTQTPKHLITATGQRVTLRCSPRSGDLSVYWYQQSLDQGLQFLIQYYNGEERAKGNILERFSAQQFPDLHSELNLSSLELGDSALYFCASSVGGSDTQYFGPGTRLTVL.

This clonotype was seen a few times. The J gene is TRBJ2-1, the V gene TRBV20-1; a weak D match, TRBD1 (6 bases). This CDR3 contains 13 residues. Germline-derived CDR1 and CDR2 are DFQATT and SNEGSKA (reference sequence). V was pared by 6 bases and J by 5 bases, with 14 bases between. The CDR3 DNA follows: TGCAGTGCCGCATTCAACAGGGACAATGAGCAGTTCTTC. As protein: CSAAFNRDNEQFF.

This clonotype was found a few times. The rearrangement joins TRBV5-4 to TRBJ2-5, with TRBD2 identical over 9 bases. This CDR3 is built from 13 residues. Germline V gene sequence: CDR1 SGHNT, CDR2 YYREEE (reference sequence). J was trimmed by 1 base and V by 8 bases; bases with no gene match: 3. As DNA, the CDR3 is TGTGCCAGTCAGCGGGGGGTCCAAGAGACCCAGTACTTC. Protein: CASQRGVQETQYF.

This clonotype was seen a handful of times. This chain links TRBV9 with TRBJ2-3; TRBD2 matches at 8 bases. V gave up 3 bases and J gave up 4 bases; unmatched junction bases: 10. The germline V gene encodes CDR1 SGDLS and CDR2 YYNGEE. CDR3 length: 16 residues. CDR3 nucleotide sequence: TGTGCCAGCAGCGGCCTCCCTACTAGCGGAGCAGATACGCAGTATTTT. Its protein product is CASSGLPTSGADTQYF.

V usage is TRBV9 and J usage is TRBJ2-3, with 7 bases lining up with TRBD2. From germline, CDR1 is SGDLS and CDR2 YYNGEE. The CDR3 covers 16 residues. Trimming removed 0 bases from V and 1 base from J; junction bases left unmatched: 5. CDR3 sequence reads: CASSVGPRGGTDTQYF. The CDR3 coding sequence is TGTGCCAGCAGCGTAGGGCCCCGGGGGGGCACAGATACGCAGTATTTT.

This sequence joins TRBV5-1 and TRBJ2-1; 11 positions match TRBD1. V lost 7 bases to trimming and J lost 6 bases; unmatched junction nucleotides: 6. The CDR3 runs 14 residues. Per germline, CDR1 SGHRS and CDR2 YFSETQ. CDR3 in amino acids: CASGTGTGGNEQFF. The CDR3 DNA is TGCGCCAGCGGAACCGGGACAGGGGGCAATGAGCAGTTCTTC.

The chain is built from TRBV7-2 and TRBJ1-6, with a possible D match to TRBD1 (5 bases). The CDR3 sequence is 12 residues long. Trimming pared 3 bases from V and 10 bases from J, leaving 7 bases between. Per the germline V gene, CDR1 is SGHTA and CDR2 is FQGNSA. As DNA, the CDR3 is TGTGCCAGCAGCTTCACAGGCTCACCCCTCCACTTT. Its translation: CASSFTGSPLHF.

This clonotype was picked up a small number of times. DNA of the CDR3: TGCAGTGCTAGAGATACCGGGGGCTACGACCACAATGAGCAGTTCTTC. Protein sequence: CSARDTGGYDHNEQFF. The chain uses TRBV20-1 and TRBJ2-1; D is perhaps TRBD1 or TRBD2 (6 bases each). The ends were cut back, 0 bases at V and 5 bases at J, with 17 bases in the middle. This CDR3 region has 16 residues. Germline V lookup: CDR1 DFQATT, CDR2 SNEGSKA (reference sequence).

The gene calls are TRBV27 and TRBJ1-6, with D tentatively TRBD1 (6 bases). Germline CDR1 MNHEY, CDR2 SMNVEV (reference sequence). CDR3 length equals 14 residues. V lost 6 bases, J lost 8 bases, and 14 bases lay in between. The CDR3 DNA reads TGTGCCAGCAGATTACAGGGAGGGGATTCACCCCTCCACTTT. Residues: CASRLQGGDSPLHF.

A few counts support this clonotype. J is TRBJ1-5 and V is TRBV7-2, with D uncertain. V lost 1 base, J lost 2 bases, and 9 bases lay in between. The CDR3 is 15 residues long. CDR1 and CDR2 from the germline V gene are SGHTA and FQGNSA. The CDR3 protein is CASSLDISGNQPQHF. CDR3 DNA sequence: TGTGCCAGCAGCTTAGATATATCGGGCAATCAGCCCCAGCATTTT.

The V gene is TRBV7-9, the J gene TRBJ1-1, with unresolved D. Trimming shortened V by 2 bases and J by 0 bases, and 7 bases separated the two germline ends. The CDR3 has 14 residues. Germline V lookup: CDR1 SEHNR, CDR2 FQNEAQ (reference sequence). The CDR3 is CASSLYIVNTEAFF. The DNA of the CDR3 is TGTGCCAGCAGCTTATACATAGTGAACACTGAAGCTTTCTTT.